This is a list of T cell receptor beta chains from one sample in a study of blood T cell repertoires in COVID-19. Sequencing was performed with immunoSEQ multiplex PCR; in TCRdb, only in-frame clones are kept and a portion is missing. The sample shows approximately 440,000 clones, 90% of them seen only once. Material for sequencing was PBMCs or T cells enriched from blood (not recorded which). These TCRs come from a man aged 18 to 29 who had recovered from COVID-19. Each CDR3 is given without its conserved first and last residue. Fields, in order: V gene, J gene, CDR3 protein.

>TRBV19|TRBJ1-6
ASRVVQGYSPLH
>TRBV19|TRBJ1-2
ASSGRDRGNYGYT
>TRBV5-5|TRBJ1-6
ASSPEGQPPLH
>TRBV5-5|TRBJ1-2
ASRGTGEGNYGYT
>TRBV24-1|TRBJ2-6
ATQQGSGANVLT
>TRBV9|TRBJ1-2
ASSVQRTPGYGYT
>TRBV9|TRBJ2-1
ASSVVTGAYNEQF
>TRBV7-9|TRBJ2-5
ASSLAAGAGREETQY
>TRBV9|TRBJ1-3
ASSVAGIQVPSGNTIY
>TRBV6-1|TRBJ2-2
ASSEDEAEAGELF
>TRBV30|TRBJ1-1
AWRKMGQPLGAF
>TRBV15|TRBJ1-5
ATSRDRGGGIQPQH
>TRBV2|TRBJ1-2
ASSETAYGYT
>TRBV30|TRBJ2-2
AWRSSGITGELF
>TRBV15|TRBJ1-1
ATSNQGWTTEAF
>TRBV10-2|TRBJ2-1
ASRVLGAFNEQF
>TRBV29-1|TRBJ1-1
SVRDSHTEAF
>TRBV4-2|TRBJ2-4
ASSQSSGGGAKNIQY
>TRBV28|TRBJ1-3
ASSISGQGNTIY
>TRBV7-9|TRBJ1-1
ASSDRTGGGFPEAF
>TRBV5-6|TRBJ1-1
ASSWGQGLRGKTEAF
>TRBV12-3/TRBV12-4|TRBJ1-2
ASGPQGNYGYT
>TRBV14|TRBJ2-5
ASSPRLAGVRETQY
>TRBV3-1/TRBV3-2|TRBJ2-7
ASSSGSYEQY
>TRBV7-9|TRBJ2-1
ASSLTNRGPEQF
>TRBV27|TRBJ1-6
ASSLSPAGDNSPLH
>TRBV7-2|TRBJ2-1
ASSLDKGSGEQF
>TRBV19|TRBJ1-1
ASSQSSRGSTEAF
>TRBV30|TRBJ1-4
AWNGIPNEKLF
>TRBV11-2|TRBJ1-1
ASSRLATPTAEAF
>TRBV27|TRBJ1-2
ASSLEGQGAHGYT
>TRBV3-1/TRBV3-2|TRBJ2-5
ASSPFGAGVDETQY